This T cell receptor beta chain was recovered during a study of technical replicates of blood from a few donors. TCRdb's table, derived via immunoSEQ multiplex PCR, lists solely in-frame clones and lacks some. The sample lists tens of thousands of clones; roughly 94% were seen once. Germline-derived CDR1 and CDR2 are SEHNR and FQNEAQ (reference sequence). The germline V and J ends were trimmed by 2 bases and 1 base, with 9 bases remaining between them. The CDR3 length is 16 residues. This chain joins TRBV7-9 and TRBJ2-6, with a tentative D call TRBD2 (5 bases). Sequenced input: T cells isolated from PBMCs. This TCR derives from a human donor in good health. The CDR3 sequence: CASSLPPGSGANVLTF. CDR3 DNA: TGTGCCAGCAGCTTACCCCCGGGGTCTGGGGCCAACGTCCTGACTTTC.